This T cell receptor beta chain was identified in a study of shared clonotypes between healthy human individuals. The overall study: Every donor yielded three CD4 naive, three CD4 memory, two CD8 naive and one CD8 memory plate. Study results and limitations: There were few donors, and this limited the genetic and exposure-history diversity represented.

The table came from immunoSEQ multiplex PCR; TCRdb's copy has only in-frame clones and leaves some out. This sample has millions of clones, with about 95% found just once. The naive CD8 population came from CD45RO-negative cells selected for CCR7, without terminally differentiated effector memory CD45RA+ cells. On this clone: Its specificity is not known.

The germline CDR1 and CDR2 sequences are LNHDA and SQIVND (reference sequence). V shed 4 bases and J 3 bases; nucleotides not matched to a gene: 5. CDR3 length equals 14 residues. This clonotype originated in a man aged 18 to 30 in good health. The sequenced material came from naive CD8+ T cells sorted from blood. This rearrangement joins TRBV19 to TRBJ2-7, with TRBD1 matching 8 bases. The CDR3 region is CASSTGQGLYEQYF. Written as DNA, the CDR3 is TGTGCCAGTAGTACCGGACAGGGACTCTACGAGCAGTACTTC.